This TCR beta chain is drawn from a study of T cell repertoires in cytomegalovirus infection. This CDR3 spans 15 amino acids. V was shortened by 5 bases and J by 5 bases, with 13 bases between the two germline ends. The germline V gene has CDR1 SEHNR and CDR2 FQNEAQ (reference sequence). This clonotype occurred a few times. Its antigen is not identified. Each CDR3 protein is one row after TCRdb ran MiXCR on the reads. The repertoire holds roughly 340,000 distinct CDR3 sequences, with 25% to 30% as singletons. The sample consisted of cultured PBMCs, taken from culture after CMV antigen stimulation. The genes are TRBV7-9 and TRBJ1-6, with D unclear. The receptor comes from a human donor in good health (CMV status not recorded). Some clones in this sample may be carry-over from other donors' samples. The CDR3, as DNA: TGTGCCAGCAGCGTAATATCCGCAAATAATTCACCCCTCCACTTT. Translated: CASSVISANNSPLHF.